This T cell receptor (beta chain) was obtained from a study of blood T cell repertoires in COVID-19. Here immunoSEQ multiplex PCR was the method, and the copy in TCRdb shows in-frame clones only, minus some. The data contain 150,000 to 200,000 clones, roughly nine tenths of them singletons. Per germline, CDR1 ENHRY and CDR2 SYGVKD. The CDR3 is 14 amino acids. V dropped 6 bases and J dropped 0; count of bases not matched to a gene: 4. This chain uses TRBV10-3 with TRBJ2-7, with TRBD1 identical over 8 bases. The source material was peripheral blood. The TCR was taken from a woman in her sixties or seventies with acute or convalescent COVID-19. CDR3 in DNA: TGTGCCATCAGACGGACAGGGAGCTCCTACGAGCAGTACTTC. Protein sequence: CAIRRTGSSYEQYF.